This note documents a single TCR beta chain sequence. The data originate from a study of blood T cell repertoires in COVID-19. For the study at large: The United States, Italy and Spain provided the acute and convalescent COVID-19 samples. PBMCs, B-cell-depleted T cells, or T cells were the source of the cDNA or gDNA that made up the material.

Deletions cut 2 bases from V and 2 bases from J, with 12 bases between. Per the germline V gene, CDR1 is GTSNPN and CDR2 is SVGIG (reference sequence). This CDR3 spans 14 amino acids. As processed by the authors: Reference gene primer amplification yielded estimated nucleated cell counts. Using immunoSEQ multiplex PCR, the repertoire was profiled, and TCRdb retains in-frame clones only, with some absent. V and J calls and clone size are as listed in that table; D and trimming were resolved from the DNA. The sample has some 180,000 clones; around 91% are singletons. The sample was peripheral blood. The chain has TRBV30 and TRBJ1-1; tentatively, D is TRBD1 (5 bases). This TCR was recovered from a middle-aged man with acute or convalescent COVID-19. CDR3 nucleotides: TGTGCCTGGAGTACGGGGGTCGGCAACACTGAAGCTTTCTTT. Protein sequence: CAWSTGVGNTEAFF.